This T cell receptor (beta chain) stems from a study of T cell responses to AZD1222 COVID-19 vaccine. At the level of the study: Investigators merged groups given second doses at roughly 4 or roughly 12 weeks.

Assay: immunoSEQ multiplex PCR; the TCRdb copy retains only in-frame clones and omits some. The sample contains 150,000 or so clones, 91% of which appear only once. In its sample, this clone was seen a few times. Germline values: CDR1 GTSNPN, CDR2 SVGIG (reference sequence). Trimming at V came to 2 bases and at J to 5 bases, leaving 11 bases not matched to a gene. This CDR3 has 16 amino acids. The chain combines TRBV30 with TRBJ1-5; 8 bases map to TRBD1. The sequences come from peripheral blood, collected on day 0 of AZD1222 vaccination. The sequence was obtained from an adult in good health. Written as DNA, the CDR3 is TGTGCCTGGAGTATATGGGGCGGACAGGGTGATCAGCCCCAGCATTTT. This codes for CAWSIWGGQGDQPQHF.